Below are 18 T cell receptor beta chains sequenced from a single sample in a study of T cell responses to AZD1222 COVID-19 vaccine. The repertoire was sequenced with immunoSEQ multiplex PCR; TCRdb's copy has only in-frame clones and lacks some. Of 140,000 to 150,000 clones in the sample, around nine tenths were seen once. The input for sequencing was peripheral blood, taken on day 0 of MenACWY control vaccination. The receptors stem from an adult in good health.

The J gene is TRBJ1-2, the V gene TRBV7-2, with D perhaps matching TRBD1 (6 bases). CDR3 size: 14 residues. The germline V gene encodes CDR1 SGHTA and CDR2 FQGNSA. V lost 5 bases and J lost 1, with 11 bases in between. CDR3 sequence (DNA): TGTGCCAGCAGCCCAGGGGTTTTTAACTATGGCTACACCTTC. Translated, it gives CASSPGVFNYGYTF.

The chain has TRBV18 and TRBJ1-5, with D perhaps TRBD1 (6 bases). This CDR3 is built from 17 residues. The germline V gene has CDR1 KGHSH and CDR2 LQKENI. Trimming stripped 3 bases from V and 6 bases from J, with 21 bases between. The CDR3 DNA reads TGTGCCAGCTCACCGCCCCCTGGGCGGGGGGCGGGTCAGCCCCAGCATTTT. Residues: CASSPPPGRGAGQPQHF.

This rearrangement joins TRBV28 to TRBJ1-1, with D maybe TRBD1 (5 bases). The V end was cut by 8 bases, the J end by 1 base, with 20 bases between. CDR1 is MDHEN and CDR2 is SYDVKM in the germline V gene. This CDR3 has 16 residues. CDR3 region: CASHFGRGFGNTEAFF. The CDR3 coding sequence is TGTGCCAGCCACTTTGGACGGGGGTTCGGGAACACTGAAGCTTTCTTT.

The CDR3 loop is CAISERGAQETQYF. CDR3 DNA: TGTGCCATCAGTGAGCGGGGGGCTCAAGAGACCCAGTACTTC. The chain carries TRBV10-3 and TRBJ2-5; maybe TRBD2 (7 bases). The CDR3 runs to 14 residues. Germline lookup yields CDR1 ENHRY and CDR2 SYGVKD. V lost 2 bases and J 2 bases, leaving 9 bases between the germline ends.

The gene calls are TRBV20-1 and TRBJ1-4, with 7 positions matching TRBD1. The CDR3 contains 14 residues. Germline V CDR1 and CDR2: DFQATT, SNEGSKA (reference sequence). The ends lost 3 bases at V and 3 bases at J; junction bases unmatched: 4. The CDR3 region is CSASRGHPNEKLFF. The CDR3 DNA follows: TGCAGTGCTAGTAGGGGGCATCCTAATGAAAAACTGTTTTTT.

J is TRBJ1-5 and V is TRBV7-9; D possibly corresponds to TRBD1 (5 bases). In germline, CDR1 is SEHNR, CDR2 FQNEAQ (reference sequence). Trimming stripped 8 bases from V and 6 bases from J, with 17 bases between. This CDR3 is 14 amino acids long. CDR3 in amino acids: CASGAGGVFQPQHF. The CDR3 DNA sequence: TGTGCCAGCGGGGCAGGAGGCGTTTTTCAGCCCCAGCATTTT.

This rearrangement joins TRBV27 to TRBJ1-1; D gene uncertain. V was cut by 3 bases and J by 5 bases, with 13 bases left in between. The CDR3 is 14 residues long. CDR1 and CDR2 (germline): MNHEY, SMNVEV (reference sequence). This chain's CDR3 is CASSFAHGWTEAFF. CDR3 nucleotide sequence: TGTGCCAGCAGTTTTGCTCACGGTTGGACTGAAGCTTTCTTT.

The rearrangement links TRBV9 to TRBJ1-1; D is perhaps TRBD1 (5 bases). V was shortened by 7 bases and J by 5 bases, with 15 bases between the two germline ends. Germline CDR1 reads SGDLS; CDR2 reads YYNGEE. The CDR3 is 13 residues long. CDR3 in amino acids: CASGFGGSTEAFF. CDR3 coding DNA: TGTGCCAGCGGTTTTGGGGGAAGTACTGAAGCTTTCTTT.

The V call is TRBV10-3, the J call TRBJ2-7, with 9 positions matching TRBD2. The CDR3 is 16 residues long. V lost 6 bases to trimming and J lost 6 bases; unmatched junction nucleotides: 15. Germline CDR1 ENHRY, CDR2 SYGVKD. CDR3 in amino acids: CAISVKFSGSAGEQYF. CDR3 coding DNA: TGTGCCATCAGCGTCAAATTTAGCGGGAGTGCGGGCGAGCAGTACTTC.

The V and J genes are TRBV12-5 and TRBJ2-4; D gene unclear. V lost 6 bases and J lost 0, with 9 bases in between. This CDR3 has 14 residues. Germline V gene data show CDR1 as LGHNT and CDR2 as FRNRAP. DNA of the CDR3: TGTGCTAGTGGCCCCGGCACAGCCAAAAACATTCAGTACTTC. As protein: CASGPGTAKNIQYF.

The rearrangement joins TRBV9 to TRBJ2-1; D call uncertain. V was trimmed by 0 bases and J by 0 bases, leaving 7 bases between them. The CDR3 length is 15 residues. Germline-derived CDR1 and CDR2 are SGDLS and YYNGEE. In DNA, the CDR3 is TGTGCCAGCAGCGTAGCGGCCTTCTCCTACAATGAGCAGTTCTTC. Translation: CASSVAAFSYNEQFF.

V and J are TRBV7-3 and TRBJ2-2, with a tentative D call TRBD2 (5 bases). The CDR3 consists of 15 residues. V shed 0 bases and J shed 2 bases, with 7 bases lying between them. CDR1 and CDR2 from the germline V gene are SGHTA and FQGTGA. In nucleotides, the CDR3 is TGTGCCAGCAGCTTAACGGGAGTCAACACCGGGGAGCTGTTTTTT. Translation: CASSLTGVNTGELFF.

The rearrangement links TRBV27 to TRBJ1-5, with 11 bases lining up with TRBD1. The germline gives CDR1 MNHEY, CDR2 SMNVEV (reference sequence). The CDR3 contains 14 residues. V lost 5 bases to trimming and J lost 7 bases; unmatched junction nucleotides: 4. The CDR3 loop is CASSRTGGRQPQHF. CDR3 DNA: TGTGCCAGCAGTAGGACAGGGGGCAGGCAGCCCCAGCATTTT.

This rearrangement joins TRBV5-1 to TRBJ2-7; 9 nucleotides line up with TRBD1. Germline lookup yields CDR1 SGHRS and CDR2 YFSETQ. CDR3 length: 14 amino acids. V gave up 3 bases and J gave up 7 bases; unmatched junction bases: 8. The CDR3 DNA reads as TGCGCCAGCAGCTACGGGACAGGGTCGGGGGAGCAGTACTTC. Its translation: CASSYGTGSGEQYF.

This clone has a single count. V is TRBV5-4 and J is TRBJ2-7, with 8 bases lining up with TRBD1. CDR3 size: 15 residues. Germline V gene sequence: CDR1 SGHNT, CDR2 YYREEE (reference sequence). The V and J ends lost 4 bases and 2 bases, in that order; junction bases with no gene match: 8. The CDR3 protein is CASSPGTGIPYEQYF. The CDR3 DNA sequence: TGTGCCAGCAGCCCTGGGACAGGCATTCCCTACGAGCAGTACTTC.

The genes are TRBV28 and TRBJ1-1; no reliable D call. CDR1 and CDR2 from the germline V gene are MDHEN and SYDVKM. V gave up 7 bases and J gave up 1 base, with 13 bases separating them. The CDR3 is 14 amino acids. The CDR3 bases are TGTGCCAGCACCGGCGACTTTGCGAACACTGAAGCTTTCTTT. This gives the protein CASTGDFANTEAFF.

This chain connects TRBV7-2 to TRBJ2-6; TRBD1 aligns across 7 bases. The trim removed 4 bases at V and 2 bases at J, leaving 2 bases unmatched. There are 15 residues in the CDR3. Germline V gene data show CDR1 as SGHTA and CDR2 as FQGNSA. CDR3: CASSSQGAGANVLTF. Written as DNA, the CDR3 is TGTGCCAGCAGCTCGCAGGGGGCTGGGGCCAACGTCCTGACTTTC.

The chain employs TRBV27 and TRBJ2-3; D may match TRBD1 or TRBD2 (5 bases each). The V end lost 4 bases, the J end lost 3 bases, and 14 bases lay between the germline ends. Germline V gene data show CDR1 as MNHEY and CDR2 as SMNVEV (reference sequence). CDR3 length equals 15 residues. CDR3 DNA sequence: TGTGCCAGCAGTTCCATCCAGGGACGGACAGATACGCAGTATTTT. It codes for CASSSIQGRTDTQYF.